These 23 T cell receptor beta chains share one sample of origin, sequenced in a study of cytomegalovirus exposure and HLA in healthy donors. Primers included in the PCR were 60 Vbeta and 13 Jbeta primers. The repertoire was sequenced with immunoSEQ multiplex PCR; TCRdb's copy has only in-frame clones and lacks some. The sample records 150,000 to 200,000 clones, 70% to 80% being singletons. Specimen: PBMCs. The receptors shown here come from a man younger than 30 in good health and CMV-seropositive.

This clone appeared a few times. The chain combines TRBV6-1 with TRBJ2-2, with TRBD1 identical over 7 bases. This CDR3 comprises 15 residues. V was clipped by 6 bases and J by 0 bases; unmatched bases: 4. Germline values: CDR1 MNHNS, CDR2 SASEGT. CDR3 DNA: TGTGCCAGCAGAGCCGGGACAGCGAACACCGGGGAGCTGTTTTTT. The encoded protein is CASRAGTANTGELFF.

This rearrangement joins TRBV11-2 to TRBJ1-4; 8 positions match TRBD1. This CDR3 region has 13 residues. Germline values: CDR1 SGHAT, CDR2 FQNNGV. With V trimmed by 8 bases and J by 5 bases, 4 bases remained unmatched. This CDR3 is CASQGARNEKLFF. CDR3 DNA sequence: TGTGCCAGCCAGGGGGCGCGAAATGAAAAACTGTTTTTT.

This chain uses TRBV27 with TRBJ2-7; weak D call: TRBD1 (7 bases). The CDR3 is 13 residues long. V shed 6 bases and J shed 5 bases, with 14 bases lying between them. Looked up from germline, CDR1 is MNHEY and CDR2 is SMNVEV (reference sequence). CDR3 in amino acids: CASSQGGFNEQYF. The DNA of the CDR3 is TGTGCCAGCAGCCAGGGGGGTTTCAACGAGCAGTACTTC.

The V and J genes are TRBV5-6 and TRBJ2-3, with 8 bases matching TRBD2. The CDR3 is made up of 15 amino acids. In germline, CDR1 is SGHDT, CDR2 YYEEEE. With 0 bases clipped from V and 4 bases from J, the junction kept 4 bases outside the gene matches. CDR3 nucleotide sequence: TGTGCCAGCAGCTTGGGTCAGCGGGAGTCAGATACGCAGTATTTT. Its protein product is CASSLGQRESDTQYF. The variable domain in full, completed from reference TRBV5-6 and TRBJ2-3, reads DAGVTQSPTHLIKTRGQQVTLRCSPKSGHDTVSWYQQALGQGPQFIFQYYEEEERQRGNFPDRFSGHQFPNYSSELNVNALLLGDSALYLCASSLGQRESDTQYFGPGTRLTVL.

This sequence joins TRBV25-1 and TRBJ2-5, with 7 bases identical to TRBD2. CDR3 size: 14 residues. Germline V gene sequence: CDR1 MGHDK, CDR2 SYGVNS. Trimming at V came to 2 bases and at J to 5 bases, leaving 5 bases not matched to a gene. In DNA form, the CDR3 reads TGTGCCAGCAGTGAAGTGGTGGGGGGGGAGACCCAGTACTTC. This encodes CASSEVVGGETQYF. Together with reference TRBV25-1 and TRBJ2-5, the CDR3 gives the full variable domain: EADIYQTPRYLVIGTGKKITLECSQTMGHDKMYWYQQDPGMELHLIHYSYGVNSTEKGDLSSESTVSRIRTEHFPLTLESARPSHTSQYLCASSEVVGGETQYFGPGTRLLVL.

This chain joins TRBV18 and TRBJ1-1; TRBD1 agrees at 9 bases. In germline, CDR1 is KGHSH, CDR2 LQKENI. Germline trimming cut 3 bases from V and 11 bases from J; bases unmatched to any gene: 4. The length of the CDR3 is 12 residues. DNA for the CDR3: TGTGCCAGCTCACCCAGACAGGGGGAGGCTTTCTTT. Translated, it gives CASSPRQGEAFF.

This clone was found once. V and J are TRBV5-1 and TRBJ2-3; D unclear. CDR1 is SGHRS and CDR2 is YFSETQ in the germline V gene. Trimming shortened V by 0 bases and J by 6 bases, and 11 bases separated the two germline ends. The CDR3 runs to 14 residues. CDR3 DNA sequence: TGCGCCAGCAGCTTGGCCGGAGAATTGGATACGCAGTATTTT. This translates into CASSLAGELDTQYF.

This chain connects TRBV7-6 to TRBJ2-7; D may be TRBD2 (6 bases). Per the germline V gene, CDR1 is SGHVS and CDR2 is FNYEAQ. CDR3 length: 17 residues. V was trimmed by 5 bases and J by 4 bases, leaving 24 bases between them. This CDR3 is CASSPSKGGKYSYEQYF. DNA of the CDR3: TGTGCCAGCAGCCCGAGCAAAGGAGGGAAATATTCTTACGAGCAGTACTTC.

The chain combines TRBV10-1 with TRBJ2-3, with 7 bases that match TRBD1. Germline V gene data show CDR1 as WNHNN and CDR2 as SYGVQD (reference sequence). CDR3 size: 16 residues. Trimming cost V 3 bases and J 1 base; bases outside gene matches: 7. The CDR3 bases are TGCGCCAGCAGTGATGAGGGGACAGTCCGCACAGATACGCAGTATTTT. Amino acids: CASSDEGTVRTDTQYF.

The chain uses TRBV28 and TRBJ2-3; D perhaps matches TRBD1 (5 bases). This CDR3 is built from 14 residues. The germline CDR1 and CDR2 sequences are MDHEN and SYDVKM. V was trimmed by 5 bases and J by 8 bases, leaving 17 bases between them. The CDR3 DNA follows: TGTGCCAGCAGTCCCAGGACATCCAGTGGTACGCAGTATTTT. Protein: CASSPRTSSGTQYF.

The rearrangement uses TRBV5-1 and TRBJ2-7; 12 nucleotides line up with TRBD2. The CDR3 is 15 amino acids. V lost 4 bases to trimming and J lost 6 bases; unmatched junction nucleotides: 8. CDR1 and CDR2 from the germline V gene are SGHRS and YFSETQ. The CDR3 DNA reads TGCGCCAGCAGCCCGTCGACTAGCGGGAGTGCCGAGCAGTACTTC. Its protein is CASSPSTSGSAEQYF.

The chain recombines TRBV7-9 with TRBJ2-3; a weak D match, TRBD2 (7 bases). V was shortened by 4 bases and J by 0 bases, with 17 bases between the two germline ends. Germline-derived CDR1 and CDR2 are SEHNR and FQNEAQ (reference sequence). CDR3 length equals 17 residues. In DNA, the CDR3 is TGTGCCAGCAGCTCTCACAGGGAGGGACAAAGCACAGATACGCAGTATTTT. It yields the protein CASSSHREGQSTDTQYF.

The V and J genes are TRBV6-5 and TRBJ1-5; D gene unclear. Germline CDR1 and CDR2: MNHEY and SVGAGI. Trimming stripped 8 bases from V and 3 bases from J, with 8 bases between. The CDR3 sequence is 12 residues long. The CDR3 is CASGPANQPQHF. CDR3 in DNA: TGTGCCAGCGGGCCGGCCAATCAGCCCCAGCATTTT.

The CDR3 DNA is TGTGCCAGCAGTTGGGGTAGCGGAAGCACAGATACGCAGTATTTT. Protein sequence: CASSWGSGSTDTQYF. The chain couples TRBV28 to TRBJ2-3; D is perhaps TRBD2 (6 bases). V lost 4 bases to trimming and J lost 0 bases, with 11 bases between them. The CDR3 covers 15 residues. Germline V gives CDR1 MDHEN, CDR2 SYDVKM.

The CDR3 bases are TGTGCCAGCAGTACTACAGGGGGCGCCCGTGGCTACACCTTC. Protein: CASSTTGGARGYTF. The chain uses TRBV28 and TRBJ1-2; 9 bases agree with TRBD1. Germline trimming cut 5 bases from V and 7 bases from J; bases unmatched to any gene: 8. Germline assignment: CDR1 MDHEN and CDR2 SYDVKM. The CDR3 length is 14 residues.

The V gene is TRBV4-3, the J gene TRBJ2-2; 11 nucleotides line up with TRBD1. This CDR3 contains 17 residues. Germline loops: CDR1 LGHNA, CDR2 YSLEER. Losses at the gene ends were 0 bases for V and 4 bases for J; bases not matched to a gene: 4. CDR3 DNA: TGCGCCAGCAGCCAAGATCCCGGGACAGGGGGCACCGGGGAGCTGTTTTTT. Translation: CASSQDPGTGGTGELFF.

The rearrangement links TRBV11-3 to TRBJ2-2, with TRBD1 matching 9 bases. The CDR3 runs to 17 residues. From germline, CDR1 is SGHNT and CDR2 YENEEA. V trimming: 5 bases; J trimming: 8 bases; junction bases outside the gene matches: 15. DNA of the CDR3: TGTGCCAGCAGCCGTAACTTCGGACAGGGGCAAGATGGGGAGCTGTTTTTT. This gives the protein CASSRNFGQGQDGELFF.

The genes are TRBV7-3 and TRBJ1-4; weak D call: TRBD1 (6 bases). The CDR3 is made up of 14 amino acids. V lost 5 bases to trimming and J lost 7 bases, with 14 bases between them. Germline V gene lookup returns CDR1 SGHTA and CDR2 FQGTGA. The CDR3 loop reads CASSRGGPGEKLFF. CDR3 bases: TGTGCCAGCAGCCGCGGGGGCCCTGGTGAAAAACTGTTTTTT.

The J gene is TRBJ2-7, the V gene TRBV27, with TRBD1 matching 7 bases. J was trimmed by 2 bases and V by 5 bases; bases with no gene match: 6. Germline CDR1 is MNHEY and CDR2 is SMNVEV (reference sequence). The CDR3 sequence is 14 residues long. This CDR3 is CASSLGTATYEQYF. For the CDR3, the DNA is TGTGCCAGCAGTCTCGGGACAGCTACCTACGAGCAGTACTTC.

CDR3 bases: TGTGCCAGCATCCGGGGTCTAGCGCTTACCTACGAGCAGTACTTC. Residues: CASIRGLALTYEQYF. The chain is built from TRBV2 and TRBJ2-7; D perhaps matches TRBD2 (6 bases). Germline V gives CDR1 SNHLY, CDR2 FYNNEI. The length of the CDR3 is 15 residues. V was cut by 7 bases and J by 2 bases, with 18 bases left in between.

The chain uses TRBV28 and TRBJ2-5; possible D gene TRBD2, 5 bases. Per the germline V gene, CDR1 is MDHEN and CDR2 is SYDVKM. CDR3 length equals 13 residues. Trimming left V 4 bases short and J 3 bases short, with 9 bases between. CDR3 protein: CASSYGLEETQYF. The CDR3 coding sequence is TGTGCCAGCAGTTACGGACTTGAAGAGACCCAGTACTTC.

This clone appeared a few times. The rearrangement joins TRBV5-1 to TRBJ2-1; 10 positions agree with TRBD2. The germline gives CDR1 SGHRS, CDR2 YFSETQ. The CDR3 spans 14 residues. V was pared by 5 bases and J by 9 bases, with 8 bases of the junction left unmatched. As DNA, the CDR3 is TGCGCCAGCAGTCCTAGCGGGAGAAATATTGAGCAGTTCTTC. It translates to CASSPSGRNIEQFF.

The chain employs TRBV27 and TRBJ1-5, with 10 bases lining up with TRBD1. V was clipped by 6 bases and J by 4 bases; unmatched bases: 6. Germline V gives CDR1 MNHEY, CDR2 SMNVEV (reference sequence). This CDR3 spans 15 amino acids. The CDR3 coding sequence is TGTGCCAGCAGCATGGGACAGGGGATTAATCAGCCCCAGCATTTT. Protein sequence: CASSMGQGINQPQHF.